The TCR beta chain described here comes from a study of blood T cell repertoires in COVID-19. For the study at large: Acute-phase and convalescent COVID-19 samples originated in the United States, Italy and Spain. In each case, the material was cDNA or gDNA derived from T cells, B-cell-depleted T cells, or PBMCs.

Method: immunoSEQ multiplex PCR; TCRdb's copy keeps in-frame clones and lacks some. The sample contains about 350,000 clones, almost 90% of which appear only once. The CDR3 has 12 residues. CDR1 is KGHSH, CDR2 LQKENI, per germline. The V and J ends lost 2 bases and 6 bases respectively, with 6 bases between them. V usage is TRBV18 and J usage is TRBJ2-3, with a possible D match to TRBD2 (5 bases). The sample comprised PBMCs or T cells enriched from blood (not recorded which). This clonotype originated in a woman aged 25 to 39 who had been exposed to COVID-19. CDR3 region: CASSPEGDTQYF. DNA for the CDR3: TGTGCCAGCTCACCAGAGGGCGATACGCAGTATTTT. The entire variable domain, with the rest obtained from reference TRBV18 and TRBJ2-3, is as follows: NAGVMQNPRHLVRRRGQEARLRCSPMKGHSHVYWYRQLPEEGLKFMVYLQKENIIDESGMPKERFSAEFPKEGPSILRIQQVVRGDSAAYFCASSPEGDTQYFGPGTRLTVL.